A selection of T cell receptor beta chains follows, all from one sample in a study of vaccination effects on CD4 cells after COVID-19. The method was immunoSEQ multiplex PCR; TCRdb's version includes in-frame clones alone and lacks a portion of them. Here the sample spans about 28,000 clones, around four fifths being singletons. Their target antigens are unknown. The sample in question was CD4+ T cells from PBMCs cultured with HCoV-NL63 spike peptides, obtained after COVID-19 vaccination. The receptors originated from a human donor who received a COVID-19 vaccine. CDR3s include the opening cysteine and the closing phenylalanine or tryptophan. The D gene is left open where the match is weak. Size tells how often a clone was seen (once, few, many) or the class of an expanded clone, and some rows leave it out.

clone_size,v_call,j_call,d_call,cdr3_nt,cdr3_aa
.,TRBV6-6,TRBJ1-3,.,TGTGCCAGCAGTAACGAGGCTGGAAACACCATATATTTT,CASSNEAGNTIYF
.,TRBV6-5,TRBJ2-3,.,TGTGCCAGCAAGGGCCACCGTAGCACAGATACGCAGTATTTT,CASKGHRSTDTQYF
few,TRBV3-1/TRBV3-2,TRBJ1-1,TRBD1,TGTGCCAGCAGCCCCAGGGACAGGGCAGCTTTCTTT,CASSPRDRAAFF
few,TRBV4-1,TRBJ1-2,TRBD1,TGCGCCAGCAGCCAAGTCTCAAGGGGGCGCGATGCGAGGGGCTACACCTTC,CASSQVSRGRDARGYTF
.,TRBV10-1,TRBJ2-7,TRBD1,TGCGCCAGCAGTGAAGGGACAGGGCCTTACGAGCAGTACTTC,CASSEGTGPYEQYF
.,TRBV6-5,TRBJ1-2,TRBD1,TGTGCCAGTAGCAGGGGGTTCAACTATGGCTACACCTTC,CASSRGFNYGYTF
.,TRBV23-1,TRBJ2-1,TRBD2,TGCGCCAGCAGTCAACCCAATCCTCGGACTAGCGGGAGTGGCGGTGAGCAGTTCTTC,CASSQPNPRTSGSGGEQFF
.,TRBV3-1/TRBV3-2,TRBJ2-7,.,TGTGCCAGCAGCCAAGGGGGGACGACGAGGACCCCCACCTACGAGCAGTACTTC,CASSQGGTTRTPTYEQYF
.,TRBV5-4,TRBJ1-6,TRBD1,TGTGCCAGCAGCCTAGGACAGGGTAATTCACCCCTCCACTTT,CASSLGQGNSPLHF
.,TRBV27,TRBJ1-2,.,TGTGCCAGCAGTTTCGGCGTCGGAGGAACAGGGAGCGGCTACACCTTC,CASSFGVGGTGSGYTF
.,TRBV18,TRBJ2-4,.,TGTGCCAGCTCACGAACGACAGGCCTCCTTGACATTCAGTACTTC,CASSRTTGLLDIQYF
once,TRBV29-1,TRBJ2-3,.,TGCAGCTTGGTTCGGGGTATGAGCACAGATACGCAGTATTTT,CSLVRGMSTDTQYF
.,TRBV7-6,TRBJ1-3,.,TGTGCCAGCAGCCCGGGCAGGACATTGGGAAACACCATATATTTT,CASSPGRTLGNTIYF
.,TRBV6-5,TRBJ1-2,TRBD1,TGTGCCAGCAACACGAGAAGGACAGGTTATGGCTACACCTTC,CASNTRRTGYGYTF
.,TRBV4-2,TRBJ1-2,TRBD1,TGTGCCAGCAGCCAAGTTAAGACAGGGGTGGTCTATGGCTACACCTTC,CASSQVKTGVVYGYTF
.,TRBV7-8,TRBJ2-7,.,TGTGCCAGCAGCTCTCACGGGACTGAATACGAGCAGTACTTC,CASSSHGTEYEQYF
.,TRBV18,TRBJ2-7,TRBD1,TGTGCCAGCTCACCACCCGGACAGGGTGGGCTGGGGCAGTACTTC,CASSPPGQGGLGQYF
few,TRBV29-1,TRBJ1-3,.,TGCAGCGTTGGGCAGTCTGGAAACACCATATATTTT,CSVGQSGNTIYF
.,TRBV6-5,TRBJ2-7,TRBD2,TGTGCCAGCGGGGAGACTAGCGGAAATCCCTACGAGCAGTACTTC,CASGETSGNPYEQYF
.,TRBV19,TRBJ1-4,.,TGTGCCAGTAGGCCCCGGCAGGTTAATGAAAAACTGTTTTTT,CASRPRQVNEKLFF
.,TRBV11-2,TRBJ2-1,.,TGTGCCAGCAGCCCGGGCTACGAACGCAATGAGCAGTTCTTC,CASSPGYERNEQFF
.,TRBV10-2,TRBJ2-7,.,TGCGCCAGCAGTATGGTAGGGGACTCCTACGAGCAGTACTTC,CASSMVGDSYEQYF
once,TRBV6-5,TRBJ1-2,.,TGTGCCAGCGGAGACGGGAACTATGGCTACACCTTC,CASGDGNYGYTF
.,TRBV20-1,TRBJ2-1,.,TGCAGTGCTGGTGGAGGGGGAAATGAGCAGTTCTTC,CSAGGGGNEQFF
.,TRBV7-6,TRBJ2-6,.,TGTGCCAGCAGCTTGGCAGATAGCTCTGGGGCCAACGTCCTGACTTTC,CASSLADSSGANVLTF
once,TRBV30,TRBJ2-2,.,TGTGCCTGGAGTCCTCGGGGGCGGGGGATCAGTAATATCGGGGAGCTGTTTTTT,CAWSPRGRGISNIGELFF
.,TRBV27,TRBJ2-7,.,TGTGCCAGCAGTTTTAAGACGGGGCACTACGAGCAGTACTTC,CASSFKTGHYEQYF
.,TRBV7-7,TRBJ1-5,.,TGTGCCAGCAGCAGGATTAATGGCAGGGTGGTCAATCAGCCCCAGCATTTT,CASSRINGRVVNQPQHF
.,TRBV4-1,TRBJ1-1,.,TGCGCCAGCAGCCAAGTTTTAGGTAAGGGTGAAGCTTTCTTT,CASSQVLGKGEAFF
.,TRBV18,TRBJ1-1,.,TGTGCCAGCTCAACGAGACAGGCTATGAACACTGAAGCTTTCTTT,CASSTRQAMNTEAFF
few,TRBV19,TRBJ2-7,TRBD1,TGTGCCAGTATGGGGACAGGGGAAGGCTACGAGCAGTACTTC,CASMGTGEGYEQYF
.,TRBV28,TRBJ2-3,TRBD2,TGTGCCAGCAGTTTGCCAGCGGGAGTAGGCACGCAGTATTTT,CASSLPAGVGTQYF
few,TRBV3-1/TRBV3-2,TRBJ2-7,.,TGTGCCAGCAGCCATAGCGAATACGAGCAGTACTTC,CASSHSEYEQYF
.,TRBV7-2,TRBJ1-1,.,TGTGCCAGCAGCTTAGTGGGGTGGGCTGAAGCTTTCTTT,CASSLVGWAEAFF
.,TRBV4-1,TRBJ1-5,.,TGCGCCAGCAGCCAGTTCCGGGGGGGTTCTGGTCAGCCCCAGCATTTT,CASSQFRGGSGQPQHF
.,TRBV6-5,TRBJ2-1,.,TGTGCCAGCAGGGACCGGAGGAGCTCCTACAATGAGCAGTTCTTC,CASRDRRSSYNEQFF
.,TRBV11-1,TRBJ2-5,TRBD1,TGTGCCAGCAGCTTAGAAGGGGGCGCGAGCCAAGAGACCCAGTACTTC,CASSLEGGASQETQYF
once,TRBV11-2,TRBJ1-1,.,TGTGCCAGCAGACCCACCCAGGGCAGGACTGAAGCTTTCTTT,CASRPTQGRTEAFF
.,TRBV5-8,TRBJ1-4,.,TGTGCCAGCAGCTTCAGGTCTGAAAAACTGTTTTTT,CASSFRSEKLFF
.,TRBV12-3/TRBV12-4,TRBJ1-2,.,TGTGCCAGCAGTTCGATGACCTATGGCTACACCTTC,CASSSMTYGYTF
.,TRBV7-9,TRBJ1-3,.,TGTGCCAGCAGCTTAGTCGTCGGAAACACCATATATTTT,CASSLVVGNTIYF
.,TRBV12-5,TRBJ1-1,.,TGTGCTAGTGTGCTGGGGGGGGCATGGGGAACTGAAGCTTTCTTT,CASVLGGAWGTEAFF
few,TRBV7-2,TRBJ1-6,.,TGTGCCAGCACCCCCTGGGGAGGAGATTCACCCCTCCACTTT,CASTPWGGDSPLHF
.,TRBV6-5,TRBJ2-3,TRBD2,TGTGCCAGCAGTTATATCGGGGGGGGCTGGGATACGCAGTATTTT,CASSYIGGGWDTQYF
.,TRBV10-3,TRBJ1-3,TRBD1,TGTGCCATCAGGGGGACAGGGAACGGAAACACCATATATTTT,CAIRGTGNGNTIYF
.,TRBV6-5,TRBJ2-7,.,TGTGCCAGCAGTCCTAATCGTTATTGGCAGTACTTC,CASSPNRYWQYF
.,TRBV27,TRBJ2-7,.,TGTGCCAGCAGTTTAGATCCACCAAACCTCTACGAGCAGTACTTC,CASSLDPPNLYEQYF
few,TRBV5-4,TRBJ1-6,.,TGTGCCAGCAGCTTGGACAATTCACCCCTCCACTTT,CASSLDNSPLHF
.,TRBV3-1/TRBV3-2,TRBJ2-2,.,TGTGCCAGCAGCCAAGATTGGGGGGGCCAGGGTGCCGGGGAGCTGTTTTTT,CASSQDWGGQGAGELFF
few,TRBV27,TRBJ1-1,.,TGTGCCAGCAGTTCAGTGGGGCCGAACACTGAAGCTTTCTTT,CASSSVGPNTEAFF
.,TRBV24-1,TRBJ2-5,TRBD2,TGTGCCACCAGTGATCCTACTAGCGGGGGAAAAGAGACCCAGTACTTC,CATSDPTSGGKETQYF
.,TRBV5-1,TRBJ1-1,.,TGCGCCAGCAGCTTGCAGGGTATGAACACTGAAGCTTTCTTT,CASSLQGMNTEAFF
.,TRBV6-6,TRBJ2-1,.,TGTGCCAGCAGTCCTAGCGTTAATGAGCAGTTCTTC,CASSPSVNEQFF
once,TRBV5-1,TRBJ1-1,.,TGCGCCAGCAGCTTGCGTGAGCTTCCCACTGAAGCTTTCTTT,CASSLRELPTEAFF
few,TRBV6-5,TRBJ1-1,TRBD1,TGTGCCAGCAGTCCAACAGGGGGCTATGGGTTGGCTTTCTTT,CASSPTGGYGLAFF